One and the same sample provided the 7 T cell receptor beta chains below, sequenced in a study of T cells in localized non-small cell lung cancer. Method: immunoSEQ multiplex PCR; TCRdb's copy keeps in-frame clones and lacks some. The sample includes about 2,200 clones, roughly a quarter of them seen just once. Source: normal lung tissue next to the tumor, taken before any cancer treatment. These receptor sequences come from a man between 40 and 70 years old with stage III lung adenocarcinoma.

Judged by abundance, this clone is medium-sized. This chain uses TRBV11-3 with TRBJ1-4, with TRBD1 identical over 7 bases. Germline V CDR1 and CDR2: SGHNT, YENEEA. V lost 3 bases, J lost 7 bases, and 8 bases stayed unmatched. This CDR3 has 15 residues. CDR3 sequence: CASSFTGEMGEKLFF. In DNA form, the CDR3 reads TGTGCCAGCAGCTTCACAGGGGAGATGGGTGAAAAACTGTTTTTT.

The chain joins TRBV5-1 to TRBJ1-1; D gene uncertain. Trimming took 0 bases from V and 2 from J, leaving 8 bases between them. Looked up from germline, CDR1 is SGHRS and CDR2 is YFSETQ. The CDR3 extends over 14 amino acids. The CDR3 protein is CASSLGHRNTEAFF. The CDR3 DNA reads as TGCGCCAGCAGCTTGGGACACCGTAACACTGAAGCTTTCTTT.

The chain has TRBV11-3 and TRBJ2-6, with 10 bases that match TRBD1. The CDR3 runs to 18 residues. Germline loops: CDR1 SGHNT, CDR2 YENEEA. J lost 0 bases, V lost 4 bases, and 6 bases had no gene match. The DNA of the CDR3 is TGTGCCAGCAGCTCTACGGGACAGGGGAACTCTGGGGCCAACGTCCTGACTTTC. Translating it yields CASSSTGQGNSGANVLTF.

Concerning this clone itself: One end of the junction fails to match germline, which may point to a read error. The chain is built from TRBV19 and TRBJ2-3, with D possibly matching TRBD2 (6 bases). CDR1 LNHDA and CDR2 SQIVND come from the germline V gene (reference sequence). The CDR3 length is 14 residues. The CDR3 coding sequence is TGTGCCAGTAGTATTACGGGGGACCCAGATACGCAATATTTT. Translation gives CASSITGDPDTQYF.

The rearrangement links TRBV19 to TRBJ2-3; D gene unclear. Trimming took off 8 bases at V and 0 bases at J, with 12 bases between the two ends. This CDR3 contains 14 residues. Germline V CDR1 and CDR2: LNHDA, SQIVND (reference sequence). The CDR3 loop is CASGMGLSTDTQYF. For the CDR3, the DNA is TGTGCCAGTGGGATGGGCCTAAGCACAGATACGCAGTATTTT.

This chain connects TRBV30 to TRBJ1-1; D is ambiguous. Germline V gives CDR1 GTSNPN, CDR2 SVGIG (reference sequence). The CDR3 length is 13 residues. V lost 4 bases and J lost 0, with 9 bases in between. The CDR3 loop reads CAWIRTLNTEAFF. The CDR3 nucleotides are TGTGCCTGGATTCGGACGTTGAACACTGAAGCTTTCTTT.

This clone was counted a few times. This rearrangement joins TRBV11-3 to TRBJ2-2; D gene uncertain. Trimming stripped 5 bases from V and 5 bases from J, with 12 bases between. CDR3 length: 14 amino acids. Germline V gives CDR1 SGHNT, CDR2 YENEEA. DNA for the CDR3: TGTGCCAGCAGCCCAAGGAGTGGAACCGGGGAGCTGTTTTTT. Protein product: CASSPRSGTGELFF.